This entry concerns a single T cell receptor beta chain. It is unclear where the CDR3 begins or ends on the DNA, so no DNA is shown, and the CDR3 is as TCRdb lists it. This specimen belongs to a study of tumor and adjacent non-tumor tissue in lung cancer. A modified ARM-PCR protocol with three rounds of nested PCR amplified TCRbeta. Each CDR3 protein gets one entry after TCRdb re-called the multiplex PCR reads with MiXCR. This table has 110,000 or so distinct CDR3 sequences, 60% to 70% appearing once. CDR1 and CDR2 from the germline V gene are MDHEN and SYDVKM. Termini included, the CDR3 measures 17 amino acids. RNA was extracted from bulk tissue without any cell sorting. This non-tumor lung sample came from over 3 cm beyond the tumor edge.

This sequence was found in a man between 60 and 75 years old with non-small cell lung cancer. Material for sequencing was distant non-tumor lung tissue. The V call is TRBV28, the J call TRBJ2-3; TRBD1, the D gene given by the table, was not confirmed from the DNA. This CDR3 reads CASSSSTWDVGLGTQHF.